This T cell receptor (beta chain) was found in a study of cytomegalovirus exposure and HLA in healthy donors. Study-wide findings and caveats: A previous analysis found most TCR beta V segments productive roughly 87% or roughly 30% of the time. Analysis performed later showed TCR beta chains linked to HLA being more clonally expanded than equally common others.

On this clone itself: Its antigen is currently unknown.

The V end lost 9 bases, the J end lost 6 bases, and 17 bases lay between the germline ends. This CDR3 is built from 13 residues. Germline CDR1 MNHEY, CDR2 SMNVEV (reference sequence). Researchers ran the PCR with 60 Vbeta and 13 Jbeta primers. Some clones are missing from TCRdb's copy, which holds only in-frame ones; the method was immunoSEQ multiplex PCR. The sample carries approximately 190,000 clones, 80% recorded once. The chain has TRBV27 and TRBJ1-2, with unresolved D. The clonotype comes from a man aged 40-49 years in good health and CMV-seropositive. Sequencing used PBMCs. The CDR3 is CASTNREVNGYTF. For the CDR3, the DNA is TGTGCCAGTACGAACCGGGAAGTCAATGGCTACACCTTC.